A selection of T cell receptor beta chains follows, all from one sample in a study of Ad26.COV2.S vaccination and SARS-CoV-2 variants. Only in-frame clones appear in the TCRdb table, and some are missing; sequencing was by immunoSEQ multiplex PCR. The data contain about 400,000 clones, approximately 90% of them singletons. The material was peripheral blood, obtained in a trial of Ad26.COV2.S vaccine versus placebo. The source is a person aged 18-65 years who received the Ad26.COV2.S COVID-19 vaccine or a placebo. Both conserved end residues are trimmed from each CDR3. The order of the fields is J gene, clone size, V gene, CDR3 protein. The size entry is marked missing in some rows and otherwise reads once, few, many or a size class.

j_gene: TRBJ2-7; abundance: -; v_gene: TRBV28; CDR3aa: ASSYGQNSYEQY
j_gene: TRBJ2-7; abundance: -; v_gene: TRBV19; CDR3aa: ASSALDRASGEQY
j_gene: TRBJ1-5; abundance: -; v_gene: TRBV7-6; CDR3aa: ASSLIFPSQPQH
j_gene: TRBJ2-5; abundance: -; v_gene: TRBV6-6; CDR3aa: ASSLTGGSEETQY
j_gene: TRBJ2-2; abundance: -; v_gene: TRBV5-4; CDR3aa: ASSSRTSGGAGELF
j_gene: TRBJ1-1; abundance: -; v_gene: TRBV3-1/TRBV3-2; CDR3aa: ASSQVGDTEAF
j_gene: TRBJ1-5; abundance: -; v_gene: TRBV28; CDR3aa: ASSFGQGALKVANSNQPQH
j_gene: TRBJ1-2; abundance: -; v_gene: TRBV24-1; CDR3aa: AIADRNYGYT
j_gene: TRBJ2-1; abundance: once; v_gene: TRBV6-2/TRBV6-3; CDR3aa: ASSFNPGQGRNEQF
j_gene: TRBJ1-5; abundance: -; v_gene: TRBV2; CDR3aa: ASRDRGNNQPQH
j_gene: TRBJ2-5; abundance: -; v_gene: TRBV10-2; CDR3aa: ASSEDQTQY
j_gene: TRBJ1-5; abundance: -; v_gene: TRBV15; CDR3aa: ATSHDGISNQPQH
j_gene: TRBJ2-5; abundance: -; v_gene: TRBV5-4; CDR3aa: ASSLWRLAGHRTGETQY
j_gene: TRBJ2-1; abundance: -; v_gene: TRBV5-4; CDR3aa: ASSLERGGNNEQF
j_gene: TRBJ2-7; abundance: -; v_gene: TRBV4-3; CDR3aa: ASSQDSTASYEQY
j_gene: TRBJ2-7; abundance: -; v_gene: TRBV19; CDR3aa: ATRPERGVSYEQY
j_gene: TRBJ1-3; abundance: many; v_gene: TRBV7-2; CDR3aa: ASSLSPGGNTIY
j_gene: TRBJ2-7; abundance: -; v_gene: TRBV2; CDR3aa: ASSEDRLAGGRYEQY
j_gene: TRBJ2-4; abundance: -; v_gene: TRBV25-1; CDR3aa: ASSGGTSGGVTKNIQY
j_gene: TRBJ2-5; abundance: -; v_gene: TRBV29-1; CDR3aa: SVESQGTDLWYQETQY
j_gene: TRBJ1-6; abundance: -; v_gene: TRBV3-1/TRBV3-2; CDR3aa: ASSQGRRAYNSPLH
j_gene: TRBJ1-1; abundance: once; v_gene: TRBV4-3; CDR3aa: ASSQDLYPLSITEAF
j_gene: TRBJ2-2; abundance: -; v_gene: TRBV6-6; CDR3aa: ASSRTAVSGELF
j_gene: TRBJ1-1; abundance: once; v_gene: TRBV19; CDR3aa: ASSMRGDLAEAF